This T cell receptor (beta chain) originates from a study of vaccination and CD4 T cells after COVID-19. For the study at large: At a median approximately 99 days (range 35 to 161) after diagnosis, post-COVID samples were drawn. Whole-study results and caveats: SARS-CoV-2-reactive clonotype medians increased from about 20 to 38, not significantly.

Sequence data for DNA of cultured CD4+ T cells were generated by the Oncomine TCR Beta short-read assay. TCRdb fed the PCR reads into MiXCR, producing one record per CDR3 protein. The repertoire consists of around 5,900 distinct CDR3 sequences, with roughly 34% occurring once and the leading ten covering roughly 31%. Concerning this clonotype itself: Its antigen remains unidentified.

The treatment was: approximately 10-day PBMC culture with coronavirus spike peptide pools or control peptides (ViraFEST assay). Gathering of the CD4+ T cells, from the unexposed donor, took place before the COVID-19 pandemic (2011-2018). Under the ViraFEST approach, antigen-specific T cells were expanded with peptide pools and TCRs subsequently sequenced. V lost 0 bases, J lost 0 bases, and 14 bases lay in between. CDR1 and CDR2 (germline): LNHNV, YYDKDF (reference sequence). This CDR3 is 17 amino acids long. Sequenced input: CD4+ T cells from blood, cultured in vitro. The chain is built from TRBV15 and TRBJ1-1; the D is unclear. This sequence was found in a human donor in good health. CDR3 loop: CATSRDPANYMNTEAFF. The CDR3 DNA reads as TGTGCCACCAGCAGAGATCCAGCCAACTACATGAACACTGAAGCTTTCTTT.